This T cell receptor (beta chain) was recovered during a study of T-cell memory formation after mild COVID-19. Study-level points and caveats: Researchers could not confirm that second-wave clones peaking on day 37 targeted SARS-CoV-2.

This clonotype was seen more than once but under ten times. Its target is not known. TCRdb re-analysed the 5' RACE reads in MiXCR, keeping a single row per CDR3 protein. The sample has approximately 150,000 distinct CDR3 sequences, 15% to 20% seen once. Material: PBMCs or a T cell subset sorted from them (not recorded which). The TCR sequence derives from an adult woman who had mild COVID-19 (a few samples of this study predate the infection). Cell type and time point are not known.

CDR3 nucleotides: TGCAGTGCTAGCGGGAGGTTCCTAAAGGGCACAGATACGCAGTATTTT. This translates into CSASGRFLKGTDTQYF. The chain carries TRBV20-1 and TRBJ2-3; 7 bases fit TRBD2. CDR3 length equals 16 residues. CDR1 DFQATT and CDR2 SNEGSKA come from the germline V gene (reference sequence). Germline trimming cut 3 bases from V and 1 base from J; bases unmatched to any gene: 10.